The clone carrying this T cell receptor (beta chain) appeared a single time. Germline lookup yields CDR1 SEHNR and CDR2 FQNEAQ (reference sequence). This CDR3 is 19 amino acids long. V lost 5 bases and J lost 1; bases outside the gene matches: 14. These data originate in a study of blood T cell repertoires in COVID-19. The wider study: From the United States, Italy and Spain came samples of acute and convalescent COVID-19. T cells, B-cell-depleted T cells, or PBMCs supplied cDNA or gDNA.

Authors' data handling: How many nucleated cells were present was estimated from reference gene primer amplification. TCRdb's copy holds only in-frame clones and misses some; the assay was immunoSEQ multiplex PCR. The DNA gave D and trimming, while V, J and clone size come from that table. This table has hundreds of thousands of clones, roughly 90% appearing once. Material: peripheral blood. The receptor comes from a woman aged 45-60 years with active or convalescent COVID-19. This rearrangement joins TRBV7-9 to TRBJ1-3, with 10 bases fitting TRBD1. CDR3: CASSPSRDRGYPSGNTIYF. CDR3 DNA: TGTGCCAGCAGCCCCTCCCGGGACAGGGGATATCCTTCTGGAAACACCATATATTTT.